The present T cell receptor beta chain was sequenced within a study of Ad26.COV2.S vaccination and SARS-CoV-2 variants. Study findings and constraints: Reported post-vaccination CD8+ and CD4+ T cell responses to spike showed substantial breadth.

Documented treatment: about 20 received Ad26.COV2.S at low or high dose, single or two shots; about 5 received placebo; per-sample allocation not given. Samples analyzed were those drawn on day 63 after the first vaccine or placebo injection. An Ad26 vector expressing Wuhan-strain SARS-CoV-2 spike constituted the vaccine. Points on this clone: Its antigen is not identified.

Here immunoSEQ multiplex PCR was the method, and the copy in TCRdb shows in-frame clones only, minus some. The table records around 450,000 clones, roughly nine tenths of them present only once. The sample consisted of peripheral blood, taken in a trial of Ad26.COV2.S vaccine versus placebo. The clonotype was recovered from a person aged 18 to 65 who received the Ad26.COV2.S COVID-19 vaccine or a placebo.

The DNA of the CDR3 is TGTGCCAGCAGTCTCCGGACAGGGGTGGTTCAGCCCCAGCATTTT. This sequence encodes CASSLRTGVVQPQHF. This sequence joins TRBV6-5 and TRBJ1-5, with 9 bases fitting TRBD1. Germline CDR1 reads MNHEY; CDR2 reads SVGAGI. The CDR3 is 15 residues long. The V gene end was trimmed by 5 bases and the J gene end by 6 bases; junction bases not matched to a gene: 8.